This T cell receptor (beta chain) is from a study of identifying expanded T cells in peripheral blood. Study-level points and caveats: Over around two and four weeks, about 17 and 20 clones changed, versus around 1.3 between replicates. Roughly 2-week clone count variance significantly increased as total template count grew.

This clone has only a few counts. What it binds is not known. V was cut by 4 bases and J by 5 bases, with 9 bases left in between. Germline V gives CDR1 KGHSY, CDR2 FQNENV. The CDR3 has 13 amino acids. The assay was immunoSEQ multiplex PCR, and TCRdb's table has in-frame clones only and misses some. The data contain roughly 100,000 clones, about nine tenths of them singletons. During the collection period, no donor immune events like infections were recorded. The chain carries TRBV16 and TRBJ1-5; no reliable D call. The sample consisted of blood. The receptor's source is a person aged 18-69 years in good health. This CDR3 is CASSPQVDQPQHF. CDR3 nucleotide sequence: TGTGCCAGCAGCCCTCAGGTCGATCAGCCCCAGCATTTT.